This T cell receptor beta chain was captured by sequencing in a study of early T cells in non-severe SARS-CoV-2 infection. Study-level background: Unsorted whole blood bulk RNA was sequenced, with unpaired chains. Notes on the study in general: VDJdb matching favored anti-spike CD8 responses, missing private and CD4 specificities.

This clonotype was counted at least ten times. Its antigen is not known. Germline V gene sequence: CDR1 SQVTM, CDR2 ANQGSEA. CDR3 size: 14 residues. V lost 6 bases and J lost 4, with 16 bases in between. The library protocol tagged individual cDNA molecules with unique molecular identifiers. TCRdb fed the 5' RACE reads into MiXCR, producing one record per CDR3 protein. The sample consists of approximately 73,000 distinct CDR3 sequences, around 10% of them appearing once. The sequence derives from an adult who was a healthcare worker with PCR-confirmed SARS-CoV-2 infection or an uninfected control (not recorded which). Sequences were obtained from whole blood. The V and J genes are TRBV29-1 and TRBJ2-1, with D perhaps assigned TRBD1 or TRBD2 (5 bases each). The CDR3 protein is CSVERGLGYNEQFF. CDR3 sequence (DNA): TGCAGCGTCGAGAGGGGCCTTGGGTACAATGAGCAGTTCTTC.